This section outlines one T cell receptor (beta chain) sequence together with its context. The CDR3 length is 14 residues. V was cut by 3 bases and J by 0 bases, with 6 bases left in between. CDR1 WNHNN and CDR2 SYGVQD come from the germline V gene (reference sequence). These data originate in a study of immune characterization of retroperitoneal liposarcoma. TCRdb redid the calling of the PCR reads with MiXCR, one entry per CDR3 protein. The table has more than 15,000 distinct CDR3 sequences, 35% to 40% seen once; the top ten hold 7.4%. The chain links TRBV10-1 to TRBJ1-3; D remains unclear. The specimen was blood. This TCR was sampled from a male donor with retroperitoneal liposarcoma. The CDR3 here is CASSERSSGNTIYF. In DNA, the CDR3 is TGCGCCAGCAGTGAAAGGAGCTCTGGAAACACCATATATTTT.